This T cell receptor beta chain was sequenced in a study of T cell repertoires in cytomegalovirus infection. Across the whole study: Researchers turned to recently identified HLA-C-restricted CMV epitopes as well as well-studied HLA-B-restricted ones. Public TCR beta signature analysis indicated the presence of both CMV infection and matching HLA type. Study-level results: Cumulative frequency of public TCR beta families picked out carriers of CMV plus the relevant HLA. Ex vivo, HLA-C-restricted CMV-specific TCR beta clonotypes prevailed over the rest of the response.

As for this clonotype: The antigen remains unidentified.

TCRdb used MiXCR to reprocess the reads, holding one entry per CDR3 protein. The data contain hundreds of thousands of distinct CDR3 sequences, under 45% of them singletons. The germline CDR1 and CDR2 sequences are SGHTA and FQGNSA. The V and J ends lost 11 bases and 5 bases respectively, with 18 bases between them. The CDR3 sequence is 13 residues long. The material was cultured PBMCs, obtained from culture after CMV antigen stimulation. The chain couples TRBV7-2 to TRBJ2-5; D call uncertain. This clonotype originated in a human donor in good health (CMV status not recorded). Some clones in this sample may be carry-over from other donors' samples. The CDR3 sequence is CASAWVVGETQYF. The CDR3 nucleotides are TGTGCCTCGGCTTGGGTCGTGGGCGAGACCCAGTACTTC.